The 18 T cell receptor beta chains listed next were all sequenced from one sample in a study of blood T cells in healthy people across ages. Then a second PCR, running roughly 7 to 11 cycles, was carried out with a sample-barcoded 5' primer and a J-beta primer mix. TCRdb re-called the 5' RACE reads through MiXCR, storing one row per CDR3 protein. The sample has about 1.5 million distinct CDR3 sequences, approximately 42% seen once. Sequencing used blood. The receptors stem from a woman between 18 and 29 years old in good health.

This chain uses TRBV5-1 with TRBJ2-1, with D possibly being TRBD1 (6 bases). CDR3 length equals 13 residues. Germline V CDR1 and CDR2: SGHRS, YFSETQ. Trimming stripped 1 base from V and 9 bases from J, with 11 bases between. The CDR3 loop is CASSLNVGGEQFF. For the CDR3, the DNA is TGCGCCAGCAGCTTGAACGTAGGGGGTGAGCAGTTCTTC.

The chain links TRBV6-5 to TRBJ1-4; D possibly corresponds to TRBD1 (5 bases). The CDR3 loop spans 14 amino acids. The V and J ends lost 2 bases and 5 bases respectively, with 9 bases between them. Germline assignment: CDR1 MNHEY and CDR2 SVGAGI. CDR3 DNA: TGTGCCAGCAGTTACGGGGCTTTAAATGAAAAACTGTTTTTT. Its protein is CASSYGALNEKLFF.

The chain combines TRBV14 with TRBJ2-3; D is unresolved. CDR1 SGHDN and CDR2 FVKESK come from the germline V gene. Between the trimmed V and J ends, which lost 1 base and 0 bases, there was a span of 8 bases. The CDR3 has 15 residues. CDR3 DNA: TGTGCCAGCAGCCAAGGGGTTTTTAGCACAGATACGCAGTATTTT. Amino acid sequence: CASSQGVFSTDTQYF.

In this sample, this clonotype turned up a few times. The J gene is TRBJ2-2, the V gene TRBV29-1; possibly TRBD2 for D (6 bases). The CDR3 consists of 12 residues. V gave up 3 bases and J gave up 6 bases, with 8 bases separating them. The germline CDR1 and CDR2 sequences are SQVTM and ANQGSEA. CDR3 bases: TGCAGCGTTGAGTGGGGGGCCGGGGAGCTGTTTTTT. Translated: CSVEWGAGELFF.

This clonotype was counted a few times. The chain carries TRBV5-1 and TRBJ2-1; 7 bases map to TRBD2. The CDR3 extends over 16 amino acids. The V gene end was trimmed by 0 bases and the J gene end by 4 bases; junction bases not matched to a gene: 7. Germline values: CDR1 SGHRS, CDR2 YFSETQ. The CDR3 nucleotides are TGCGCCAGCAGCTTGGGTCTAGCGGTTACATACAATGAGCAGTTCTTC. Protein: CASSLGLAVTYNEQFF.

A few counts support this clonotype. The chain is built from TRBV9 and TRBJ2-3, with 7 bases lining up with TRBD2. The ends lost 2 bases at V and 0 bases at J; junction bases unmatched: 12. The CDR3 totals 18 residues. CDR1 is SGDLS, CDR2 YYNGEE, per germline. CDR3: CASSVQSSWGGSTDTQYF. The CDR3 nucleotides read TGTGCCAGCAGCGTCCAGTCGTCGTGGGGGGGTAGCACAGATACGCAGTATTTT.

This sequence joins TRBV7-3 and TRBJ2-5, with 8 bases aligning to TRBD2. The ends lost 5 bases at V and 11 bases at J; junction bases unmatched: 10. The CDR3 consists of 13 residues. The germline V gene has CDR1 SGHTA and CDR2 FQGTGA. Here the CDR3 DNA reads TGTGCCAGCAGCGCCATAGCGGGAAATGAGCAGTACTTC. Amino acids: CASSAIAGNEQYF. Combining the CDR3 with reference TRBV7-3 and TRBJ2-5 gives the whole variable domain GAGVSQTPSNKVTEKGKYVELRCDPISGHTALYWYRQSLGQGPEFLIYFQGTGAADDSGLPNDRFFAVRPEGSVSTLKIQRTERGDSAVYLCASSAIAGNEQYFGPGTRLLVL.

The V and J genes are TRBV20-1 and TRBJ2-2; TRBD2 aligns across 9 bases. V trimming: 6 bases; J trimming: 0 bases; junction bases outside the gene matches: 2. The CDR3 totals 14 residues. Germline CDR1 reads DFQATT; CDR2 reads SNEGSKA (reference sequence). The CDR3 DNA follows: TGCAGTGCAGCTAGCGGGACGAACACCGGGGAGCTGTTTTTT. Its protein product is CSAASGTNTGELFF.

The CDR3 DNA sequence: TGTGCCAGCAGCTTAGCATCCGGGTACTGGGAAGAGACCCAGTACTTC. It translates to CASSLASGYWEETQYF. The genes are TRBV7-8 and TRBJ2-5; unclear D gene. CDR3 size: 16 residues. The germline V gene has CDR1 SGHVS and CDR2 FQNEAQ. Trimming pared 0 bases from V and 3 bases from J, leaving 14 bases between.

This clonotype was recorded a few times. CDR3 sequence: CASSVRGLFGGTQYF. DNA of the CDR3: TGTGCCAGCAGCGTACGGGGGTTGTTTGGAGGGACCCAGTACTTC. This chain joins TRBV9 and TRBJ2-5, with D tentatively TRBD2 (6 bases). Germline V CDR1 and CDR2: SGDLS, YYNGEE. V lost 1 base and J 7 bases, leaving 17 bases between the germline ends. The CDR3 is 15 amino acids.

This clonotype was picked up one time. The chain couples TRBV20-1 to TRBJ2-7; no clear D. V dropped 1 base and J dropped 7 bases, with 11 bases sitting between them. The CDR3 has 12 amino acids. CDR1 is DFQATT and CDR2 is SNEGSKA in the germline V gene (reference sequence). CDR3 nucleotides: TGCAGTGCTAGAGCTTGGAGCGATGAGCAGTACTTC. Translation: CSARAWSDEQYF.

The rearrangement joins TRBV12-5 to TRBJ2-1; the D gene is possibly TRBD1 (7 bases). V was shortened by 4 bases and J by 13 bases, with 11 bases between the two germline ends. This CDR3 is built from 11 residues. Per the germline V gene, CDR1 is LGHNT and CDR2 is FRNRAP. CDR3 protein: CASGSQGGQFF. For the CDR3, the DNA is TGTGCTAGTGGTTCCCAGGGGGGACAGTTCTTC.

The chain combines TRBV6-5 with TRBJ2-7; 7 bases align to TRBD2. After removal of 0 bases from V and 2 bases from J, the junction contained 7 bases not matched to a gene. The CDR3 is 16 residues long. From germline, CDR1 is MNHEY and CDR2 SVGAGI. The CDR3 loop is CASSYSSASGPYEQYF. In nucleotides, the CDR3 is TGTGCCAGCAGTTACTCGAGCGCTAGCGGACCCTACGAGCAGTACTTC.

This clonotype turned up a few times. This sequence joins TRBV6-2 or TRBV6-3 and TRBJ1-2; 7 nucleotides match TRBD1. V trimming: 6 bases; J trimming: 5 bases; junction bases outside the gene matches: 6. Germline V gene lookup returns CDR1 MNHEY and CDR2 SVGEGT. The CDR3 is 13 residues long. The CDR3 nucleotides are TGTGCCAGCAGCCACCGGGACAGATATGGCTACACCTTC. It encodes CASSHRDRYGYTF.

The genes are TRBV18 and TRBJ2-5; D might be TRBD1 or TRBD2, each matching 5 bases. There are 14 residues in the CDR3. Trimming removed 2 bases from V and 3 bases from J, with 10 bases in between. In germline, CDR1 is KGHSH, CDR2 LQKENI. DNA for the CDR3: TGTGCCAGCTCACCAGGGACGAGTAAAGAGACCCAGTACTTC. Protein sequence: CASSPGTSKETQYF.

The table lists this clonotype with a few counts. The CDR3 protein is CASRGTTYSNQPQHF. DNA of the CDR3: TGTGCCAGCAGGGGGACAACTTATAGCAATCAGCCCCAGCATTTT. The J gene is TRBJ1-5, the V gene TRBV12-3 or TRBV12-4, with D perhaps matching TRBD1 (6 bases). The V and J ends lost 6 bases and 0 bases respectively, with 12 bases between them. The CDR3 loop spans 15 amino acids.

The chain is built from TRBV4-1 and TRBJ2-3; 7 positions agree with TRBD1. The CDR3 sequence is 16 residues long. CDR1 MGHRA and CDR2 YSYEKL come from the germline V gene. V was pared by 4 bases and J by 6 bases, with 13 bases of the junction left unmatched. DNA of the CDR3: TGCGCCAGCAGCCGAGCGCGGACAGGAGCCCGGGATACGCAGTATTTT. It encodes CASSRARTGARDTQYF.

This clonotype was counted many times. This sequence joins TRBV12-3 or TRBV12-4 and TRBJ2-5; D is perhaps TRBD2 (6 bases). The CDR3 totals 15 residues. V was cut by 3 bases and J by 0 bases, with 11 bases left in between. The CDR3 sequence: CASSFKGDYQETQYF. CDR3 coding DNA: TGTGCCAGCAGTTTTAAAGGGGACTACCAAGAGACCCAGTACTTC.